These 28 T cell receptor beta chains were sequenced from one sample in a study of blood T cell repertoires in COVID-19. Repertoires were generated with immunoSEQ multiplex PCR, while TCRdb's copy carries only in-frame clones and drops some. The profile shows 70,000 to 95,000 clones, more than 80% of them singletons. The sequencing input was peripheral blood. These receptors came from a human donor in a cohort sampled during active COVID-19.

CDR3 sequence: CASSFNGQYNEQFF. The CDR3 DNA follows: TGTGCCAGCAGTTTTAACGGACAGTACAATGAGCAGTTCTTC. The V and J genes are TRBV7-3 and TRBJ2-1; TRBD1 is a possible D gene (6 bases). This CDR3 contains 14 residues. The germline V and J ends were trimmed by 6 bases and 4 bases, with 13 bases remaining between them. Germline V gene sequence: CDR1 SGHTA, CDR2 FQGTGA.

The count of this clone is one. The rearrangement joins TRBV2 to TRBJ2-7; tentative D call: TRBD1 (6 bases). The germline V gene encodes CDR1 SNHLY and CDR2 FYNNEI. The V end lost 6 bases, the J end lost 2 bases, and 23 bases lay between the germline ends. This CDR3 has 17 amino acids. The CDR3 coding sequence is TGTGCCAGCAGCCGACACTACACCCCGGACAGCGCCTACGAGCAGTACTTC. As protein: CASSRHYTPDSAYEQYF.

The chain recombines TRBV19 with TRBJ2-5; TRBD1 might be the D (6 bases). Trimming cost V 1 base and J 7 bases, with 10 bases left between them. This CDR3 is 13 amino acids long. Germline CDR1 is LNHDA and CDR2 is SQIVND (reference sequence). CDR3 coding DNA: TGTGCCAGTAGTATAGGACAGGCGAGGACCCAGTACTTC. Its translation: CASSIGQARTQYF.

The V call is TRBV4-1, the J call TRBJ1-6; tentative D call: TRBD1 (6 bases). Germline V gives CDR1 MGHRA, CDR2 YSYEKL. This CDR3 is 19 amino acids long. V lost 0 bases and J 4 bases, leaving 19 bases between the germline ends. CDR3 protein: CASSQDWSDSDYYNSPLHF. CDR3 sequence (DNA): TGCGCCAGCAGCCAAGATTGGTCGGACAGCGACTATTATAATTCACCCCTCCACTTT.

The chain joins TRBV30 to TRBJ2-2, with a possible D match to TRBD2 (5 bases). Germline V gene sequence: CDR1 GTSNPN, CDR2 SVGIG (reference sequence). The CDR3 covers 15 residues. V shed 3 bases and J shed 1 base, with 12 bases lying between them. CDR3: CAWRGGRKNTGELFF. The CDR3 DNA reads as TGTGCCTGGAGGGGCGGGCGAAAGAACACCGGGGAGCTGTTTTTT.

The V and J genes are TRBV6-5 and TRBJ2-3; D might be TRBD2 (5 bases). CDR3 length: 13 residues. The ends were cut back, 6 bases at V and 4 bases at J, with 11 bases in the middle. Looked up from germline, CDR1 is MNHEY and CDR2 is SVGAGI. The CDR3 sequence: CASSGERADTQYF. CDR3 DNA sequence: TGTGCCAGCAGCGGGGAACGGGCAGATACGCAGTATTTT.

The V call is TRBV28, the J call TRBJ2-7, with TRBD1 identical over 8 bases. CDR3 length equals 15 residues. Germline lookup yields CDR1 MDHEN and CDR2 SYDVKM. The ends lost 3 bases at V and 2 bases at J; junction bases unmatched: 6. The CDR3 coding sequence is TGTGCCAGCAGTTTTTTCGCAGGGGGCACCTACGAGCAGTACTTC. Translating it yields CASSFFAGGTYEQYF.

The chain employs TRBV11-3 and TRBJ2-5, with TRBD1 matching 11 bases. The germline gives CDR1 SGHNT, CDR2 YENEEA. Trimming removed 1 base from V and 4 bases from J; junction bases left unmatched: 8. There are 17 residues in the CDR3. CDR3 region: CASSLGVGTGGRETQYF. The CDR3 nucleotides read TGTGCCAGCAGCTTAGGCGTGGGGACAGGGGGACGAGAGACCCAGTACTTC.

J is TRBJ2-7 and V is TRBV29-1; D may be TRBD1 (5 bases). The germline CDR1 and CDR2 sequences are SQVTM and ANQGSEA. The CDR3 has 14 residues. V gave up 6 bases and J gave up 2 bases, with 17 bases separating them. The CDR3 DNA is TGCAGCGTCCAAAAGGGGCAGGCACCCTACGAGCAGTACTTC. This gives the protein CSVQKGQAPYEQYF.

The rearrangement uses TRBV5-1 and TRBJ1-1; D may be TRBD1 (6 bases). The CDR3 covers 16 residues. Germline V gives CDR1 SGHRS, CDR2 YFSETQ. With 4 bases removed from V and 0 bases from J, the gap between germline ends came to 16 bases. As DNA, the CDR3 is TGCGCCAGCAGCGTGCAGGGGAGAGGGTTGAACACTGAAGCTTTCTTT. Translating it yields CASSVQGRGLNTEAFF. Full variable domain (missing parts from reference TRBV5-1 and TRBJ1-1): KAGVTQTPRYLIKTRGQQVTLSCSPISGHRSVSWYQQTPGQGLQFLFEYFSETQRNKGNFPGRFSGRQFSNSRSEMNVSTLELGDSALYLCASSVQGRGLNTEAFFGQGTRLTVV.

This clone appeared a few times. The V call is TRBV11-3, the J call TRBJ2-7; perhaps TRBD1 as D (7 bases). Germline CDR1 and CDR2: SGHNT and YENEEA. V was clipped by 1 base and J by 2 bases, with 18 bases between them. The CDR3 has 17 residues. DNA for the CDR3: TGTGCCAGCAGCTTAGGGGGCGGGACAGATACACCCTACGAGCAGTACTTC. It translates to CASSLGGGTDTPYEQYF.

J is TRBJ2-5 and V is TRBV9, with TRBD2 identical over 7 bases. Germline CDR1 SGDLS, CDR2 YYNGEE. This CDR3 contains 14 residues. The J segment lost 6 bases and the V segment lost 1 base, leaving 6 bases of the junction unmatched. The CDR3 is CASSVQAGRQTQYF. Written as DNA, the CDR3 is TGTGCCAGCAGCGTACAAGCGGGGAGGCAGACCCAGTACTTC.

The gene calls are TRBV11-3 and TRBJ2-2; TRBD2 is a possible D gene (6 bases). The CDR3 consists of 15 residues. Between the trimmed V and J ends, which lost 4 bases and 3 bases, there was a span of 12 bases. Germline lookup yields CDR1 SGHNT and CDR2 YENEEA. The CDR3 DNA follows: TGTGCCAGCAGCTGGGCGGGAAGTCACACCGGGGAGCTGTTTTTT. It yields the protein CASSWAGSHTGELFF.

The chain uses TRBV2 and TRBJ1-3, with D perhaps matching TRBD1 (6 bases). Germline V lookup: CDR1 SNHLY, CDR2 FYNNEI. The CDR3 contains 14 residues. V gave up 9 bases and J gave up 1 base, with 13 bases separating them. CDR3 amino acids: CAREYTGSGNTIYF. The CDR3 bases are TGTGCCAGAGAATACACAGGGTCTGGAAACACCATATATTTT.

V is TRBV12-3 or TRBV12-4 and J is TRBJ1-2, with TRBD1 as a possible D gene (5 bases). Trimming cost V 5 bases and J 4 bases, with 5 bases left between them. The CDR3 spans 11 residues. The CDR3 here is CASSDSYGYTF. In DNA form, the CDR3 reads TGTGCCAGCAGTGACAGCTATGGCTACACCTTC.

This chain uses TRBV6-6 with TRBJ2-1, with 11 bases lining up with TRBD2. The V and J ends lost 2 bases and 5 bases, in that order; junction bases with no gene match: 2. In germline, CDR1 is MNHNY, CDR2 SVGAGI (reference sequence). CDR3 size: 15 residues. The CDR3 region is CASSYVAGGNNEQFF. CDR3 DNA sequence: TGTGCCAGCAGTTACGTAGCGGGGGGGAACAATGAGCAGTTCTTC.

The chain couples TRBV5-1 to TRBJ2-3; TRBD2 matches at 11 bases. Trimming took 0 bases from V and 3 from J; bases not matched to a gene: 3. The CDR3 is made up of 16 amino acids. Per germline, CDR1 SGHRS and CDR2 YFSETQ. This CDR3 reads CASSLGLAGLTDTQYF. The DNA of the CDR3 is TGCGCCAGCAGCTTGGGACTAGCGGGGCTAACAGATACGCAGTATTTT.

This chain's CDR3 is CATSRDGRGRGANVLTF. The CDR3 bases are TGTGCCACCAGCAGAGATGGACGGGGAAGAGGGGCCAACGTCCTGACTTTC. The rearrangement joins TRBV15 to TRBJ2-6, with D perhaps TRBD2 (5 bases). V was cut by 0 bases and J by 4 bases, with 13 bases left in between. The CDR3 is 17 amino acids. Per the germline V gene, CDR1 is LNHNV and CDR2 is YYDKDF (reference sequence).

The chain employs TRBV19 and TRBJ1-1, with 8 bases matching TRBD1. V shed 2 bases and J 5 bases; nucleotides not matched to a gene: 4. This CDR3 contains 14 residues. Germline V gives CDR1 LNHDA, CDR2 SQIVND (reference sequence). The CDR3 DNA follows: TGTGCCAGTAGTATACAGGGGGCCGGGACTGAAGCTTTCTTT. This sequence encodes CASSIQGAGTEAFF.

The chain employs TRBV7-2 and TRBJ2-1; 8 bases match TRBD2. The CDR3 totals 16 residues. The trim removed 5 bases at V and 7 bases at J, leaving 13 bases unmatched. The germline V gene encodes CDR1 SGHTA and CDR2 FQGNSA. CDR3 protein: CASSLIAGILGNEQFF. Here the CDR3 DNA reads TGTGCCAGCAGCCTAATAGCGGGGATATTAGGGAATGAGCAGTTCTTC.

V gene TRBV18 combines with J gene TRBJ2-5; 9 nucleotides agree with TRBD1. CDR3 length equals 15 residues. Germline trimming cut 3 bases from V and 4 bases from J; bases unmatched to any gene: 6. Germline values: CDR1 KGHSH, CDR2 LQKENI. The DNA for the CDR3 is TGTGCCAGCTCACCTCAGGAGACAGGGGGAGAGACCCAGTACTTC. Translating gives CASSPQETGGETQYF. Drawing the rest from reference TRBV18 and TRBJ2-5, the complete variable domain is NAGVMQNPRHLVRRRGQEARLRCSPMKGHSHVYWYRQLPEEGLKFMVYLQKENIIDESGMPKERFSAEFPKEGPSILRIQQVVRGDSAAYFCASSPQETGGETQYFGPGTRLLVL.

The chain recombines TRBV5-5 with TRBJ2-1; D perhaps matches TRBD1 (6 bases). This CDR3 region has 16 residues. Germline V gene data show CDR1 as SGHKS and CDR2 as YYEKEE (reference sequence). Trimming left V 0 bases short and J 0 bases short, with 10 bases between. The CDR3 nucleotides are TGTGCCAGCAGCTTGGGGGGGACACTCTCCTACAATGAGCAGTTCTTC. This gives the protein CASSLGGTLSYNEQFF.

The J gene is TRBJ2-3, the V gene TRBV11-3; 9 bases align to TRBD1. CDR1 and CDR2 (germline): SGHNT, YENEEA. This CDR3 has 15 amino acids. V shed 3 bases and J 5 bases; nucleotides not matched to a gene: 6. CDR3: CASSLAGTGKDTQYF. In DNA, the CDR3 is TGTGCCAGCAGCTTGGCCGGGACAGGGAAAGATACGCAGTATTTT. Full variable domain (rest looked up from reference TRBV11-3 and TRBJ2-3): EAGVVQSPRYKIIEKKQPVAFWCNPISGHNTLYWYLQNLGQGPELLIRYENEEAVDDSQLPKDRFSAERLKGVDSTLKIQPAELGDSAVYLCASSLAGTGKDTQYFGPGTRLTVL.

As DNA, the CDR3 is TGTGCCAGCAGCTTGGTCGGGGGGTCACCCCTCCACTTT. This codes for CASSLVGGSPLHF. J is TRBJ1-6 and V is TRBV5-6; D is possibly TRBD1 (5 bases). Trimming pared 0 bases from V and 10 bases from J, leaving 8 bases between. CDR1 SGHDT and CDR2 YYEEEE come from the germline V gene. This CDR3 spans 13 amino acids.

This clone has only one observation. The chain recombines TRBV5-6 with TRBJ1-6; no firm D call. Trimming left V 2 bases short and J 3 bases short, with 9 bases between. Germline values: CDR1 SGHDT, CDR2 YYEEEE. CDR3 length: 15 amino acids. In DNA form, the CDR3 reads TGTGCCAGCAGCTTCGGGAATTACTATAATTCACCCCTCCACTTT. Protein product: CASSFGNYYNSPLHF.

In this sample, this clone turned up once. Written as DNA, the CDR3 is TGTGCCAGCAGCCCGTTCGGCGGGGGAGATACGCAGTATTTT. It translates to CASSPFGGGDTQYF. V usage is TRBV7-3 and J usage is TRBJ2-3; 7 bases fit TRBD2. Germline loops: CDR1 SGHTA, CDR2 FQGTGA. V gave up 5 bases and J gave up 5 bases; unmatched junction bases: 7. CDR3 length: 14 residues. The variable domain in full, completed from reference TRBV7-3 and TRBJ2-3, reads GAGVSQTPSNKVTEKGKYVELRCDPISGHTALYWYRQSLGQGPEFLIYFQGTGAADDSGLPNDRFFAVRPEGSVSTLKIQRTERGDSAVYLCASSPFGGGDTQYFGPGTRLTVL.

The chain joins TRBV6-5 to TRBJ1-1, with TRBD1 identical over 7 bases. After removal of 7 bases from V and 3 bases from J, the junction contained 8 bases not matched to a gene. CDR3 length: 14 amino acids. Germline V gene sequence: CDR1 MNHEY, CDR2 SVGAGI. The DNA of the CDR3 is TGTGCCAGCAACAGAGGGGGCTTGGACACTGAAGCTTTCTTT. It codes for CASNRGGLDTEAFF.

A single count supports this clone. The chain's CDR3 is CASSLDIREIYEQYF. The CDR3 DNA reads as TGTGCCAGCAGTTTAGATATCAGGGAAATTTACGAGCAGTACTTC. The rearrangement uses TRBV28 and TRBJ2-7, with D possibly being TRBD1 (5 bases). CDR1 MDHEN and CDR2 SYDVKM come from the germline V gene. V lost 2 bases to trimming and J lost 4 bases, with 15 bases between them. CDR3 length: 15 amino acids. Full variable domain (remainder filled in from reference TRBV28 and TRBJ2-7): DVKVTQSSRYLVKRTGEKVFLECVQDMDHENMFWYRQDPGLGLRLIYFSYDVKMKEKGDIPEGYSVSREKKERFSLILESASTNQTSMYLCASSLDIREIYEQYFGPGTRLTVT.